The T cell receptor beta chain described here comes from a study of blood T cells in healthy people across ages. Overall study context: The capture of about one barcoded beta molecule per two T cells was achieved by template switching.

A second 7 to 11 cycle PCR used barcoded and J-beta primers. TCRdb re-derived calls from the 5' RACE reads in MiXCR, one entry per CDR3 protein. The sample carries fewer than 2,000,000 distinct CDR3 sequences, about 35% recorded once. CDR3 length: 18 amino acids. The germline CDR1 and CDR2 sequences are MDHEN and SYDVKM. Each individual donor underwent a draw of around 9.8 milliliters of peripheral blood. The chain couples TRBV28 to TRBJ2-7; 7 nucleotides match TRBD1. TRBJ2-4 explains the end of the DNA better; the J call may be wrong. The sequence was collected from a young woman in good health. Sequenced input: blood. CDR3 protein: CASSLHRYRDSKPNIQYF. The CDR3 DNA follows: TGTGCCAGCAGTTTACACAGATACCGGGACAGCAAACCAAACATTCAGTACTTC.